This TCR beta chain was profiled in a study of T cells in Graves' hyperthyroidism and ophthalmopathy. The CDR3 runs 15 residues. The germline gives CDR1 LNHDA, CDR2 SQIVND (reference sequence). Worth noting for this clonotype: One end of the junction fails to match germline, which may point to a read error.

Amplification of TCR beta CDR3 regions used RNA as the template. With the HTBI primer set, the TCR CDR3 went through a first round of RT-PCR. One entry per CDR3 protein, called by TCRdb with MiXCR from the multiplex PCR reads. The sample contains 490,000 or so distinct CDR3 sequences, roughly 45% of which appear only once. The rearrangement joins TRBV19 to TRBJ2-6; D remains ambiguous. The sequence was collected from an adult woman with Graves' disease, either hyperthyroidism or ophthalmopathy (not recorded which). Sequencing used peripheral blood or thyroid tissue (not recorded which). CDR3 sequence (DNA): TGCGCCAGCAGCTTTGGACGATCTGGGGCCAACGTCCTGACTTTC. It codes for CASSFGRSGANVLTF.